The source of this T cell receptor beta chain is a study of PD-1 blockade in classical Hodgkin lymphoma (dated by TCRdb to the early 2020s). With regard to the full study: To define a peripheral blood immune signature of response to PD-1 blockade in classical Hodgkin lymphoma, the study combined TCR beta sequencing with CyTOF.

The time point label corresponds to: newly diagnosed, previously untreated cHL patient sample. Magnetic negative selection with a Miltenyi CD4+ T cell isolation kit was used to purify CD4+ T cells from thawed PBMCs. PBMCs from patients with newly diagnosed, previously untreated classical Hodgkin lymphoma were sequenced as a comparison group for the relapsed/refractory trial patients. Peripheral blood was collected in 8 mL Vacutainer Cell Preparation Tubes, from which PBMCs were isolated by centrifugation and then cryopreserved. Purified CD4+ and CD8+ fractions were generated only in cases for which an additional PBMC sample was available. On LS columns in a quadroMACS separator, the magnetically labelled cells were depleted, and the flow-through was collected as the purified fraction. Sequences SGHTA (CDR1) and FQGTGA (CDR2) are obtained from the germline V gene. The CDR3 starts with the cysteine, ends with the phenylalanine, and has 14 residues. Only CDR3 DNA remains: 42 bases, in frame from the first base. V lost 5 bases and J lost 1 base, and the count of bases not matched to a germline gene is 2.

Study-wide findings and limitations: The study covered only a single clinical trial cohort, and the causes of the repertoire differences, possibly disease activity or prior therapy, were still not defined. Baseline TCR diversity was reported to be lower in newly diagnosed patients than in healthy donors, and even lower in relapsed/refractory patients.

To note about this clone: The target of this receptor is not known. Base qualities are missing; no much larger clone stands one base away.

The Qiagen DNeasy kit was used to extract genomic DNA both from unsorted PBMCs and from the negatively selected CD4+ and CD8+ fractions. TCR beta CDR3 regions were subjected to amplification by immunoSEQ multiplex PCR with primers that anneal to V and J segments. A synthetic immune receptor repertoire was used to minimize amplification bias, and remaining bias was computationally removed after sequencing. As for the original processing: Repertoire diversity was quantified as the Shannon entropy index using custom Python scripts. The unsorted, CD4+ and CD8+ repertoires were each analyzed separately, with the exception of combined analyses, where CD4+ and CD8+ sequences were merged in silico. Drawn from immuneACCESS, this table holds only the in-frame rearrangements with V and J called that TCRdb kept. Clones are partly lost; checked studies trace under half to an unresolved V gene and leave the rest unexplained. Clone size and V and J calls were adopted from that table, with D and trimming inferred from the DNA. The sample table holds approximately 27,000 clones, of which roughly 90% were seen once. The top ten clonotypes cover approximately 0.36% of the sample.

The receptor's source is a human donor with classical Hodgkin lymphoma. The chain is assembled from TRBV7-3 and TRBJ1-3; TRBD1 aligns with 7 central bases. Specimen: CD4+ T cells from blood. For the CDR3, the sequence is CASSRQGSGNTIYF. The nucleotide sequence is given as TGTGCCAGCAGCCGACAGGGATCTGGAAACACCATATATTTT.